Listed below are T cell receptor beta chains from one sample, sequenced in a study of cytomegalovirus exposure and HLA in healthy donors. Using immunoSEQ multiplex PCR, the repertoire was profiled, and TCRdb retains in-frame clones only, with some absent. The table has 140,000 or so clones, around 70% seen once; the top ten hold 2% to 2.5%. The specimen was PBMCs. The source of these receptors is a man aged 40-50 years in good health and CMV-seronegative. Each CDR3 is given with its conserved first and last residue. Fields, in order: clone size, J gene, V gene, D gene, CDR3 DNA, CDR3 protein. D genes are given only for firm matches. For some rows the clone size is stated as once, few or many, or as a class when expanded; others skip it.

few,TRBJ1-2,TRBV27,TRBD1,TGTGCCAGCAGTCACTCCAGGGGGTACGCCTATGGCTACACCTTC,CASSHSRGYAYGYTF
NA,TRBJ2-5,TRBV7-6,NA,TGTGCCAGCAGCTTAGCGGGGCGGGAGACCCAGTACTTC,CASSLAGRETQYF
few,TRBJ1-4,TRBV9,NA,TGTGCCAGCAGCGTAGAGGGGGGGACCAATGAAAAACTGTTTTTT,CASSVEGGTNEKLFF
NA,TRBJ1-3,TRBV18,NA,TGTGCCAGCTCACCAAGAGGGAATGGAAACACCATATATTTT,CASSPRGNGNTIYF
NA,TRBJ2-7,TRBV19,NA,TGTGCCAGTAGCAATGGGCTCGCCTACGAGCAGTACTTC,CASSNGLAYEQYF
NA,TRBJ2-6,TRBV15,NA,TGTGCCATCGACAGTACTGGGGCCAACGTCCTGACTTTC,CAIDSTGANVLTF
NA,TRBJ1-1,TRBV6-4,NA,TGTGCCAGCCCCGAGTCTTGGAACACTGAAGCTTTCTTT,CASPESWNTEAFF
NA,TRBJ1-1,TRBV6-1,NA,TGTGCCAGCAGTAATTCCGATGACAGTAACACTGAAGCTTTCTTT,CASSNSDDSNTEAFF
NA,TRBJ2-1,TRBV6-6,NA,TGTGCCAGCACCCAGTTAGGAGTGAATGAGCAGTTCTTC,CASTQLGVNEQFF
NA,TRBJ1-5,TRBV19,NA,TGTGCCAGTAGTATGGCAGGACAGCCCCAGCATTTT,CASSMAGQPQHF
NA,TRBJ2-3,TRBV29-1,TRBD1,TGCAGCGTTGAAGCGACAGGGGCGAGCACAGATACGCAGTATTTT,CSVEATGASTDTQYF
NA,TRBJ2-2,TRBV7-7,TRBD2,TGTGCCAGCAGCCCGACTAGCTCCACGCGCACCGGGGAGCTGTTTTTT,CASSPTSSTRTGELFF
NA,TRBJ1-1,TRBV6-5,NA,TGTGCCAGCCGGGACACCCTTAACACTGAAGCTTTCTTT,CASRDTLNTEAFF
NA,TRBJ1-3,TRBV5-1,TRBD1,TGCGCCAGCAGCTGGGGGGACAGGGCTGGAAACACCATATATTTT,CASSWGDRAGNTIYF
NA,TRBJ1-2,TRBV6-1,NA,TGTGCCAGCAGCCCGACGACAGCCCCAGGGGATGGCTACACCTTC,CASSPTTAPGDGYTF
NA,TRBJ1-6,TRBV18,TRBD1,TGTGCCAGCTCATCGAACGTTGGACAGGCTAATTCACCCCTCCACTTT,CASSSNVGQANSPLHF
NA,TRBJ1-4,TRBV28,TRBD1,TGTGCCCCAACAGGGGGCTGGGGATTGGATGAAAAACTGTTTTTT,CAPTGGWGLDEKLFF
once,TRBJ2-1,TRBV5-6,NA,TGTGCCAGCGGCCATGGGGGGAATGAGCAGTTCTTC,CASGHGGNEQFF
few,TRBJ2-1,TRBV15,TRBD2,TGTGCCAGCTCTAGCGGTTACAATGAGCAGTTCTTC,CASSSGYNEQFF
NA,TRBJ2-7,TRBV7-9,NA,TGTGCCAGCAGCCCGGACAGTCCCCGGCAGTACTTC,CASSPDSPRQYF
once,TRBJ2-1,TRBV27,NA,TGTGCCAGCAGTTTATTCGGTAGGACAGAAGTATACAATGAGCAGTTCTTC,CASSLFGRTEVYNEQFF
NA,TRBJ2-3,TRBV11-2,TRBD2,TGTGCCACCCGGCGGGGGGGCACAGATACGCAGTATTTT,CATRRGGTDTQYF
NA,TRBJ2-2,TRBV5-1,TRBD1,TGCGCCAGCAGCTTGGTCGGACAGGGCGGCACCGGGGAGCTGTTTTTT,CASSLVGQGGTGELFF
NA,TRBJ2-3,TRBV13,TRBD2,TGTGCCAGCAGCTCTACTAGCGGGGGTGTGGATACGCAGTATTTT,CASSSTSGGVDTQYF
NA,TRBJ2-1,TRBV9,NA,TGTGCCAGCAGCGTAGGTGACTTAGGTGAGCAGTTCTTC,CASSVGDLGEQFF
NA,TRBJ1-5,TRBV5-1,NA,TGCGCCAGCAGCTTGGAAACAGATCAGCCCCAGCATTTT,CASSLETDQPQHF
NA,TRBJ2-5,TRBV19,NA,TGTGCCAGTAGTTCGGTCGTACAAGAGACCCAGTACTTC,CASSSVVQETQYF
NA,TRBJ2-1,TRBV7-8,NA,TGTGCCAGCAGTCACGCCTGGGAGATACAATATGAGCAGTTCTTC,CASSHAWEIQYEQFF
NA,TRBJ2-1,TRBV20-1,NA,TGCAGTGCTGCGGGGAAAGATGAGCAGTTCTTC,CSAAGKDEQFF
few,TRBJ2-7,TRBV11-3,TRBD2,TGTGCCAGCAGCTTAGTCTTGGGACTAGCGGGAGGGCCGAGGTACTACGAGCAGTACTTC,CASSLVLGLAGGPRYYEQYF
NA,TRBJ2-7,TRBV28,TRBD1,TGTGCCAGCTCCAGTGGGCGGGACAGGGCCTACGAGCAGTACTTC,CASSSGRDRAYEQYF
NA,TRBJ1-1,TRBV30,TRBD1,TGTGCCTGGAGTACCGGGACAGGGGGCCGAACTGAAGCTTTCTTT,CAWSTGTGGRTEAFF
NA,TRBJ2-1,TRBV25-1,TRBD2,TGTGCCAGCAGGCCACCGGGGGGGCCGAGAGAGCAGTTCTTC,CASRPPGGPREQFF
NA,TRBJ1-4,TRBV27,NA,TGTGCCAGCAGTTTATCTCGGGGGGCTAATGAAAAACTGTTTTTT,CASSLSRGANEKLFF
NA,TRBJ2-3,TRBV5-6,TRBD1,TGTGCCAGCAGCCTGGCCGACAGGGGCCCAGATACGCAGTATTTT,CASSLADRGPDTQYF
once,TRBJ1-1,TRBV9,TRBD1,TGTGCCAGCAGCGGCGGGACAGTCGTACAAGCTTTCTTT,CASSGGTVVQAFF
NA,TRBJ2-2,TRBV7-6,TRBD2,TGTGCCAGCAGCTTATACCTAGCGGGGGGCCGTCGGGAGCTGTTTTTT,CASSLYLAGGRRELFF
NA,TRBJ2-2,TRBV20-1,NA,TGCAGTGGGTCCAGGGGTGGGGAGCTGTTTTTT,CSGSRGGELFF
once,TRBJ1-3,TRBV29-1,TRBD1,TGCAGCGTGGAACGCACAGGGGGCATAACTGGAAACACCATATATTTT,CSVERTGGITGNTIYF
NA,TRBJ2-1,TRBV7-9,NA,TGTGCCAGCAGCCCCCCCCCTCCAGGGGCTTCCTACAATGAGCAGTTCTTC,CASSPPPPGASYNEQFF
NA,TRBJ1-1,TRBV25-1,NA,TGTGCCAGCAGTCTAGTAGCGAACACTGAAGCTTTCTTT,CASSLVANTEAFF
NA,TRBJ2-2,TRBV6-4,TRBD1,TGTGCCAGCAGTGAGGGACAGGGAGATACCGGGGAGCTGTTTTTT,CASSEGQGDTGELFF
NA,TRBJ1-2,TRBV27,NA,TGTGCCAGCAGCCCGTCCGCGGGGCGCGGCTACACCTTC,CASSPSAGRGYTF
NA,TRBJ1-1,TRBV7-8,NA,TGTGCCAGCAGCAAACAGGGTCCCACTGAAGCTTTCTTT,CASSKQGPTEAFF
few,TRBJ2-1,TRBV6-5,NA,TGTGCCAGCAGCCCGGAGCGACGGTACAATGAGCAGTTCTTC,CASSPERRYNEQFF
NA,TRBJ2-1,TRBV7-2,TRBD1,TGTGCCAGCAGCTTATACAGGGGCCCCTACAATGAGCAGTTCTTC,CASSLYRGPYNEQFF
few,TRBJ2-7,TRBV18,TRBD2,TGTGCCAGCTCACCTACAGCGGGGCTAGCCTACGAGCAGTACTTC,CASSPTAGLAYEQYF
NA,TRBJ2-5,TRBV2,TRBD2,TGTGCCAGCGGGGGGACTAGCGGGAGGGAGACCCAGTACTTC,CASGGTSGRETQYF
few,TRBJ1-3,TRBV4-3,NA,TGCGCCAGCAGCCAAGTAGGACAGAGCTCTGGAAACACCATATATTTT,CASSQVGQSSGNTIYF
NA,TRBJ1-3,TRBV7-3,NA,TGTGCCAGCAGCTTAACGCCCCCCGGCGGGGGCGGTGGAAACACCATATATTTT,CASSLTPPGGGGGNTIYF
once,TRBJ1-3,TRBV5-1,NA,TGCGCCAGCAGCTCCGGAGCAGGGCTTTCTGGAAACACCATATATTTT,CASSSGAGLSGNTIYF
few,TRBJ1-6,TRBV6-1,TRBD1,TGTGCCAGCAGTGCAGCCCCCGGGACAGGGGGGAGTTCACCCCTCCACTTT,CASSAAPGTGGSSPLHF
NA,TRBJ2-4,TRBV4-1,TRBD2,TGCGCCAGCTTTAATACCGGACTAGGGTGGTGGTGGTACTACTTTAAAAACATTCAGTACTTC,CASFNTGLGWWWYYFKNIQYF
few,TRBJ1-3,TRBV19,NA,TGTGCCAGTAGTATTAGGGGGAGCTCTGGAAACACCATATATTTT,CASSIRGSSGNTIYF
NA,TRBJ2-2,TRBV4-1,TRBD1,TGCGCCAGCAGCCGGAGGGGACAGGGGGGAGACACCGGGGAGCTGTTTTTT,CASSRRGQGGDTGELFF